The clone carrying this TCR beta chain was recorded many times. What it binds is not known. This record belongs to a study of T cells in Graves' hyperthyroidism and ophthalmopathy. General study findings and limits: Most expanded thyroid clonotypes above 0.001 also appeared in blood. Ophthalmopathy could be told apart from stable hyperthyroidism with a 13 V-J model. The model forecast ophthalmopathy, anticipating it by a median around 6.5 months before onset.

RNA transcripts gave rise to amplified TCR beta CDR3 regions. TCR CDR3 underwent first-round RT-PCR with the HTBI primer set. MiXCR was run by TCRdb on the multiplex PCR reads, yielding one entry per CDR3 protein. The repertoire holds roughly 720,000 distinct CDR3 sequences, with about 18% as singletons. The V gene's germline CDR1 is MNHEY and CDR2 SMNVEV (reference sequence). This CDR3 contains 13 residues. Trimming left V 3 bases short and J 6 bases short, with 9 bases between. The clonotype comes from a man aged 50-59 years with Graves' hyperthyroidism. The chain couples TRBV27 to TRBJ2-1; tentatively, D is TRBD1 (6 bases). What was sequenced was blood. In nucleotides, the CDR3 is TGTGCCAGCAGTTTGGCAGGGGCCAATGAGCAGTTCTTC. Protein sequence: CASSLAGANEQFF.